These 27 T cell receptor beta chains came from one sample sequenced in a study of blood T cell repertoires in COVID-19. TCRdb's copy holds only in-frame clones and misses some; the assay was immunoSEQ multiplex PCR. The top ten clones hold approximately 0.93% of a sample with 360,000 or so clones, about nine tenths of them seen once. The sequenced material came from PBMCs or T cells enriched from blood (not recorded which). All receptors come from a woman aged 30 to 39 who had been exposed to COVID-19.

The genes are TRBV30 and TRBJ1-1; 10 nucleotides align to TRBD1. The CDR3 runs 16 residues. Looked up from germline, CDR1 is GTSNPN and CDR2 is SVGIG (reference sequence). After removal of 4 bases from V and 0 bases from J, the junction contained 8 bases not matched to a gene. The CDR3 DNA follows: TGTGCCTGGAACCGGGGACAGGGGATTGTGAACACTGAAGCTTTCTTT. Its protein product is CAWNRGQGIVNTEAFF.

The chain couples TRBV7-9 to TRBJ2-1, with 12 bases fitting TRBD2. V lost 4 bases and J lost 6; bases outside the gene matches: 7. The CDR3 runs 16 residues. The germline V gene has CDR1 SEHNR and CDR2 FQNEAQ (reference sequence). DNA for the CDR3: TGTGCCAGCAGCTCCGTCCTAGCGGGAGGGTCCAATGAGCAGTTCTTC. Its translation is CASSSVLAGGSNEQFF.

The V call is TRBV2, the J call TRBJ1-5, with D possibly matching TRBD1 (6 bases). The CDR3 runs 14 residues. The V and J ends lost 3 bases and 3 bases respectively, with 9 bases between them. The germline V gene encodes CDR1 SNHLY and CDR2 FYNNEI. This CDR3 reads CASSDGQINQPQHF. In DNA, the CDR3 is TGTGCCAGCAGTGACGGACAGATCAATCAGCCCCAGCATTTT.

The rearrangement uses TRBV5-6 and TRBJ2-2; 8 bases are a match to TRBD2. V shed 4 bases, J shed 7 bases, and the junction held 6 bases outside the gene matches. CDR1 is SGHDT and CDR2 is YYEEEE in the germline V gene. The CDR3 sequence is 14 residues long. CDR3 protein: CASSRLSGSGELFF. For the CDR3, the DNA is TGTGCCAGCAGCCGTCTGAGCGGGAGCGGGGAGCTGTTTTTT.

The chain uses TRBV5-4 and TRBJ2-1; 7 bases match TRBD1. Trimming at V came to 3 bases and at J to 1 base, leaving 4 bases not matched to a gene. CDR1 and CDR2 from the germline V gene are SGHNT and YYREEE (reference sequence). The CDR3 spans 15 residues. The CDR3 DNA reads TGTGCCAGCAGCTGGGACAGACTATCCTACAATGAGCAGTTCTTC. This translates into CASSWDRLSYNEQFF.

The chain joins TRBV5-4 to TRBJ2-5, with TRBD2 identical over 10 bases. Unmatched junction bases numbered 5, after V lost 3 bases and J lost 3 bases. Germline CDR1 is SGHNT and CDR2 is YYREEE (reference sequence). The CDR3 spans 15 residues. CDR3 coding DNA: TGTGCCAGCAGCTCCTTAGCGGGAGGAGAAGAGACCCAGTACTTC. Amino acids: CASSSLAGGEETQYF.

The chain recombines TRBV14 with TRBJ2-1; perhaps TRBD2 as D (5 bases). The CDR3 contains 13 residues. With 4 bases removed from V and 8 bases from J, the gap between germline ends came to 12 bases. The germline gives CDR1 SGHDN, CDR2 FVKESK. CDR3 in amino acids: CASSRPPEDEQFF. DNA of the CDR3: TGTGCCAGCAGCCGCCCGCCGGAGGATGAGCAGTTCTTC.

V gene TRBV5-1 combines with J gene TRBJ1-5; TRBD1 aligns across 11 bases. Germline V CDR1 and CDR2: SGHRS, YFSETQ. Trimming cost V 4 bases and J 7 bases; bases outside gene matches: 7. The CDR3 is made up of 15 amino acids. CDR3 protein: CASSPDRGQGQPQHF. CDR3 bases: TGCGCCAGCAGCCCGGACAGGGGGCAGGGGCAGCCCCAGCATTTT.

The chain combines TRBV24-1 with TRBJ2-5, with TRBD2 as a possible D gene (6 bases). Per germline, CDR1 KGHDR and CDR2 SFDVKD. V was trimmed by 4 bases and J by 7 bases, leaving 18 bases between them. This CDR3 has 15 residues. The CDR3 DNA sequence: TGTGCCACCAGTGAAGACGTCCGGGGGATCAGGACCCAGTACTTC. Protein: CATSEDVRGIRTQYF.

The chain employs TRBV28 and TRBJ2-1, with D perhaps TRBD2 (6 bases). Looked up from germline, CDR1 is MDHEN and CDR2 is SYDVKM. The CDR3 extends over 15 amino acids. Trimming removed 3 bases from V and 6 bases from J, with 15 bases in between. The CDR3 here is CASSFPGSGSNEQFF. CDR3 bases: TGTGCCAGCAGTTTTCCAGGGTCCGGGAGCAATGAGCAGTTCTTC.

The chain employs TRBV5-1 and TRBJ2-7, with D tentatively TRBD1 (5 bases). The V gene's germline CDR1 is SGHRS and CDR2 YFSETQ. Between the trimmed V and J ends, which lost 4 bases and 2 bases, there was a span of 13 bases. There are 14 residues in the CDR3. The DNA for the CDR3 is TGCGCCAGCAGCCAAAAGACAGTGCCCTACGAGCAGTACTTC. Protein sequence: CASSQKTVPYEQYF.

The chain employs TRBV13 and TRBJ2-5, with TRBD1 identical over 7 bases. V lost 1 base and J lost 3; bases outside the gene matches: 8. The germline V gene encodes CDR1 PRHDT and CDR2 FYEKMQ (reference sequence). CDR3 length: 16 amino acids. DNA of the CDR3: TGTGCCAGCAGCTTAGAAGGGGGCCCCATTAAAGAGACCCAGTACTTC. This codes for CASSLEGGPIKETQYF.

The chain carries TRBV7-8 and TRBJ1-6, with TRBD1 matching 9 bases. Germline CDR1 SGHVS, CDR2 FQNEAQ. V shed 1 base, J shed 8 bases, and the junction held 3 bases outside the gene matches. This CDR3 has 15 residues. CDR3 sequence reads: CASSLGGQGYSPLHF. In DNA form, the CDR3 reads TGTGCCAGCAGCTTAGGGGGACAGGGTTATTCACCCCTCCACTTT.

CDR3 in DNA: TGTGCCAGCCCGGGGGGGGTCGATGAGCAGTTCTTC. It is translated as CASPGGVDEQFF. The gene calls are TRBV2 and TRBJ2-1; 8 positions match TRBD2. The CDR3 runs to 12 residues. V dropped 8 bases and J dropped 8; count of bases not matched to a gene: 5. Germline assignment: CDR1 SNHLY and CDR2 FYNNEI.

This clone appeared once. This chain links TRBV19 with TRBJ1-4; D remains unclear. This CDR3 comprises 15 residues. Per the germline V gene, CDR1 is LNHDA and CDR2 is SQIVND (reference sequence). Trimming pared 6 bases from V and 0 bases from J, leaving 11 bases between. CDR3 loop: CASRPSRTTNEKLFF. In DNA form, the CDR3 reads TGTGCCAGTAGACCATCCAGGACAACTAATGAAAAACTGTTTTTT.

This sequence joins TRBV2 and TRBJ2-7; TRBD2 agrees at 9 bases. V trimming: 6 bases; J trimming: 1 base; junction bases outside the gene matches: 10. CDR3 length: 16 residues. The germline gives CDR1 SNHLY, CDR2 FYNNEI. The CDR3 bases are TGTGCCAGCAGAAGGACTAGCGCCAGAGTTTCCTACGAGCAGTACTTC. Its protein product is CASRRTSARVSYEQYF.

This CDR3 reads CASSVEQNEKLFF. The CDR3 bases are TGTGCCAGCAGCGTAGAACAGAATGAAAAACTGTTTTTT. The gene calls are TRBV9 and TRBJ1-4; no clear D gene. The V end was cut by 0 bases, the J end by 5 bases, with 5 bases between. Germline loops: CDR1 SGDLS, CDR2 YYNGEE. The CDR3 runs 13 residues.

The V and J genes are TRBV10-3 and TRBJ1-2; no firm D call. Trimming left V 2 bases short and J 3 bases short, with 13 bases between. The germline gives CDR1 ENHRY, CDR2 SYGVKD. This CDR3 is built from 15 residues. The CDR3 DNA follows: TGTGCCATCAGTGAGGAAGGCCGGGAAGACTATGGCTACACCTTC. Encoded protein: CAISEEGREDYGYTF.

The chain recombines TRBV19 with TRBJ1-4; TRBD1 is a possible D gene (5 bases). CDR3 size: 16 residues. Between the trimmed V and J ends, which lost 3 bases and 0 bases, there was a span of 11 bases. Per germline, CDR1 LNHDA and CDR2 SQIVND (reference sequence). The CDR3 DNA reads as TGTGCCAGTAGTATTTGGGGCTTGGCAACTAATGAAAAACTGTTTTTT. Amino acid sequence: CASSIWGLATNEKLFF. The full variable domain, in which reference TRBV19 and TRBJ1-4 provide the parts outside the CDR3, is DGGITQSPKYLFRKEGQNVTLSCEQNLNHDAMYWYRQDPGQGLRLIYYSQIVNDFQKGDIAEGYSVSREKKESFPLTVTSAQKNPTAFYLCASSIWGLATNEKLFFGSGTQLSVL.

This chain joins TRBV7-3 and TRBJ1-6; 8 bases map to TRBD1. V lost 5 bases and J lost 8; bases outside the gene matches: 5. The CDR3 contains 14 residues. Germline CDR1 SGHTA, CDR2 FQGTGA. The DNA of the CDR3 is TGTGCCAGCAGCACCGGACAGGGCGATTCACCCCTCCACTTT. Its protein product is CASSTGQGDSPLHF. Filled out from reference TRBV7-3 and TRBJ1-6, the complete variable domain reads GAGVSQTPSNKVTEKGKYVELRCDPISGHTALYWYRQSLGQGPEFLIYFQGTGAADDSGLPNDRFFAVRPEGSVSTLKIQRTERGDSAVYLCASSTGQGDSPLHFGNGTRLTVT.

The chain couples TRBV28 to TRBJ2-1, with TRBD1 matching 11 bases. The CDR3 sequence is 16 residues long. Germline V gene lookup returns CDR1 MDHEN and CDR2 SYDVKM. The ends lost 6 bases at V and 5 bases at J; junction bases unmatched: 9. CDR3 sequence reads: CASRDRGRGLDNEQFF. In DNA form, the CDR3 reads TGTGCCAGCAGGGACAGGGGGCGAGGGTTGGACAATGAGCAGTTCTTC.

The rearrangement joins TRBV18 to TRBJ2-7; D is possibly TRBD1 (6 bases). The CDR3 loop spans 14 amino acids. V lost 5 bases, J lost 2 bases, and 13 bases lay in between. CDR1 KGHSH and CDR2 LQKENI come from the germline V gene. The CDR3 sequence: CASSTSQGPYEQYF. CDR3 coding DNA: TGTGCCAGCTCAACCAGTCAGGGGCCCTACGAGCAGTACTTC.

In DNA, the CDR3 is TGCGCCAGCAGCTTGGCTCTACTAGCGGGAGCTGACGAGCAGTACTTC. Translating it yields CASSLALLAGADEQYF. This sequence joins TRBV5-1 and TRBJ2-7; 11 nucleotides match TRBD2. The germline V gene has CDR1 SGHRS and CDR2 YFSETQ. The trim removed 0 bases at V and 5 bases at J, leaving 7 bases unmatched. The CDR3 has 16 amino acids.

The chain has TRBV10-3 and TRBJ1-6, with 8 bases fitting TRBD1. Germline CDR1 and CDR2: ENHRY and SYGVKD. Trimming cost V 10 bases and J 3 bases; bases outside gene matches: 8. This CDR3 spans 15 amino acids. DNA for the CDR3: TGTGCCAGCTCGACAGGGGACTACTATAATTCACCCCTCCACTTT. Translating it yields CASSTGDYYNSPLHF.

V and J are TRBV5-1 and TRBJ2-4, with TRBD2 identical over 10 bases. The CDR3 totals 15 residues. Per the germline V gene, CDR1 is SGHRS and CDR2 is YFSETQ. V lost 4 bases to trimming and J lost 3 bases; unmatched junction nucleotides: 4. CDR3 nucleotide sequence: TGCGCCAGCAGCATAGCGGGAGGAGACAAAAACATTCAGTACTTC. Translated: CASSIAGGDKNIQYF.

J is TRBJ1-1 and V is TRBV6-5; D is possibly TRBD1 (5 bases). Trimming stripped 2 bases from V and 5 bases from J, with 15 bases between. This CDR3 comprises 15 residues. The germline gives CDR1 MNHEY, CDR2 SVGAGI. In DNA, the CDR3 is TGTGCCAGCAGTTACCCCTTAGACCAGGGAACTGAAGCTTTCTTT. Amino acids: CASSYPLDQGTEAFF.

The rearrangement uses TRBV27 and TRBJ2-3, with TRBD2 matching 8 bases. Germline assignment: CDR1 MNHEY and CDR2 SMNVEV (reference sequence). The CDR3 contains 17 residues. V lost 5 bases to trimming and J lost 3 bases; unmatched junction nucleotides: 13. Here the CDR3 DNA reads TGTGCCAGCAGTAAACCAACTAGCGGCGGGGTTACAGATACGCAGTATTTT. This sequence encodes CASSKPTSGGVTDTQYF.